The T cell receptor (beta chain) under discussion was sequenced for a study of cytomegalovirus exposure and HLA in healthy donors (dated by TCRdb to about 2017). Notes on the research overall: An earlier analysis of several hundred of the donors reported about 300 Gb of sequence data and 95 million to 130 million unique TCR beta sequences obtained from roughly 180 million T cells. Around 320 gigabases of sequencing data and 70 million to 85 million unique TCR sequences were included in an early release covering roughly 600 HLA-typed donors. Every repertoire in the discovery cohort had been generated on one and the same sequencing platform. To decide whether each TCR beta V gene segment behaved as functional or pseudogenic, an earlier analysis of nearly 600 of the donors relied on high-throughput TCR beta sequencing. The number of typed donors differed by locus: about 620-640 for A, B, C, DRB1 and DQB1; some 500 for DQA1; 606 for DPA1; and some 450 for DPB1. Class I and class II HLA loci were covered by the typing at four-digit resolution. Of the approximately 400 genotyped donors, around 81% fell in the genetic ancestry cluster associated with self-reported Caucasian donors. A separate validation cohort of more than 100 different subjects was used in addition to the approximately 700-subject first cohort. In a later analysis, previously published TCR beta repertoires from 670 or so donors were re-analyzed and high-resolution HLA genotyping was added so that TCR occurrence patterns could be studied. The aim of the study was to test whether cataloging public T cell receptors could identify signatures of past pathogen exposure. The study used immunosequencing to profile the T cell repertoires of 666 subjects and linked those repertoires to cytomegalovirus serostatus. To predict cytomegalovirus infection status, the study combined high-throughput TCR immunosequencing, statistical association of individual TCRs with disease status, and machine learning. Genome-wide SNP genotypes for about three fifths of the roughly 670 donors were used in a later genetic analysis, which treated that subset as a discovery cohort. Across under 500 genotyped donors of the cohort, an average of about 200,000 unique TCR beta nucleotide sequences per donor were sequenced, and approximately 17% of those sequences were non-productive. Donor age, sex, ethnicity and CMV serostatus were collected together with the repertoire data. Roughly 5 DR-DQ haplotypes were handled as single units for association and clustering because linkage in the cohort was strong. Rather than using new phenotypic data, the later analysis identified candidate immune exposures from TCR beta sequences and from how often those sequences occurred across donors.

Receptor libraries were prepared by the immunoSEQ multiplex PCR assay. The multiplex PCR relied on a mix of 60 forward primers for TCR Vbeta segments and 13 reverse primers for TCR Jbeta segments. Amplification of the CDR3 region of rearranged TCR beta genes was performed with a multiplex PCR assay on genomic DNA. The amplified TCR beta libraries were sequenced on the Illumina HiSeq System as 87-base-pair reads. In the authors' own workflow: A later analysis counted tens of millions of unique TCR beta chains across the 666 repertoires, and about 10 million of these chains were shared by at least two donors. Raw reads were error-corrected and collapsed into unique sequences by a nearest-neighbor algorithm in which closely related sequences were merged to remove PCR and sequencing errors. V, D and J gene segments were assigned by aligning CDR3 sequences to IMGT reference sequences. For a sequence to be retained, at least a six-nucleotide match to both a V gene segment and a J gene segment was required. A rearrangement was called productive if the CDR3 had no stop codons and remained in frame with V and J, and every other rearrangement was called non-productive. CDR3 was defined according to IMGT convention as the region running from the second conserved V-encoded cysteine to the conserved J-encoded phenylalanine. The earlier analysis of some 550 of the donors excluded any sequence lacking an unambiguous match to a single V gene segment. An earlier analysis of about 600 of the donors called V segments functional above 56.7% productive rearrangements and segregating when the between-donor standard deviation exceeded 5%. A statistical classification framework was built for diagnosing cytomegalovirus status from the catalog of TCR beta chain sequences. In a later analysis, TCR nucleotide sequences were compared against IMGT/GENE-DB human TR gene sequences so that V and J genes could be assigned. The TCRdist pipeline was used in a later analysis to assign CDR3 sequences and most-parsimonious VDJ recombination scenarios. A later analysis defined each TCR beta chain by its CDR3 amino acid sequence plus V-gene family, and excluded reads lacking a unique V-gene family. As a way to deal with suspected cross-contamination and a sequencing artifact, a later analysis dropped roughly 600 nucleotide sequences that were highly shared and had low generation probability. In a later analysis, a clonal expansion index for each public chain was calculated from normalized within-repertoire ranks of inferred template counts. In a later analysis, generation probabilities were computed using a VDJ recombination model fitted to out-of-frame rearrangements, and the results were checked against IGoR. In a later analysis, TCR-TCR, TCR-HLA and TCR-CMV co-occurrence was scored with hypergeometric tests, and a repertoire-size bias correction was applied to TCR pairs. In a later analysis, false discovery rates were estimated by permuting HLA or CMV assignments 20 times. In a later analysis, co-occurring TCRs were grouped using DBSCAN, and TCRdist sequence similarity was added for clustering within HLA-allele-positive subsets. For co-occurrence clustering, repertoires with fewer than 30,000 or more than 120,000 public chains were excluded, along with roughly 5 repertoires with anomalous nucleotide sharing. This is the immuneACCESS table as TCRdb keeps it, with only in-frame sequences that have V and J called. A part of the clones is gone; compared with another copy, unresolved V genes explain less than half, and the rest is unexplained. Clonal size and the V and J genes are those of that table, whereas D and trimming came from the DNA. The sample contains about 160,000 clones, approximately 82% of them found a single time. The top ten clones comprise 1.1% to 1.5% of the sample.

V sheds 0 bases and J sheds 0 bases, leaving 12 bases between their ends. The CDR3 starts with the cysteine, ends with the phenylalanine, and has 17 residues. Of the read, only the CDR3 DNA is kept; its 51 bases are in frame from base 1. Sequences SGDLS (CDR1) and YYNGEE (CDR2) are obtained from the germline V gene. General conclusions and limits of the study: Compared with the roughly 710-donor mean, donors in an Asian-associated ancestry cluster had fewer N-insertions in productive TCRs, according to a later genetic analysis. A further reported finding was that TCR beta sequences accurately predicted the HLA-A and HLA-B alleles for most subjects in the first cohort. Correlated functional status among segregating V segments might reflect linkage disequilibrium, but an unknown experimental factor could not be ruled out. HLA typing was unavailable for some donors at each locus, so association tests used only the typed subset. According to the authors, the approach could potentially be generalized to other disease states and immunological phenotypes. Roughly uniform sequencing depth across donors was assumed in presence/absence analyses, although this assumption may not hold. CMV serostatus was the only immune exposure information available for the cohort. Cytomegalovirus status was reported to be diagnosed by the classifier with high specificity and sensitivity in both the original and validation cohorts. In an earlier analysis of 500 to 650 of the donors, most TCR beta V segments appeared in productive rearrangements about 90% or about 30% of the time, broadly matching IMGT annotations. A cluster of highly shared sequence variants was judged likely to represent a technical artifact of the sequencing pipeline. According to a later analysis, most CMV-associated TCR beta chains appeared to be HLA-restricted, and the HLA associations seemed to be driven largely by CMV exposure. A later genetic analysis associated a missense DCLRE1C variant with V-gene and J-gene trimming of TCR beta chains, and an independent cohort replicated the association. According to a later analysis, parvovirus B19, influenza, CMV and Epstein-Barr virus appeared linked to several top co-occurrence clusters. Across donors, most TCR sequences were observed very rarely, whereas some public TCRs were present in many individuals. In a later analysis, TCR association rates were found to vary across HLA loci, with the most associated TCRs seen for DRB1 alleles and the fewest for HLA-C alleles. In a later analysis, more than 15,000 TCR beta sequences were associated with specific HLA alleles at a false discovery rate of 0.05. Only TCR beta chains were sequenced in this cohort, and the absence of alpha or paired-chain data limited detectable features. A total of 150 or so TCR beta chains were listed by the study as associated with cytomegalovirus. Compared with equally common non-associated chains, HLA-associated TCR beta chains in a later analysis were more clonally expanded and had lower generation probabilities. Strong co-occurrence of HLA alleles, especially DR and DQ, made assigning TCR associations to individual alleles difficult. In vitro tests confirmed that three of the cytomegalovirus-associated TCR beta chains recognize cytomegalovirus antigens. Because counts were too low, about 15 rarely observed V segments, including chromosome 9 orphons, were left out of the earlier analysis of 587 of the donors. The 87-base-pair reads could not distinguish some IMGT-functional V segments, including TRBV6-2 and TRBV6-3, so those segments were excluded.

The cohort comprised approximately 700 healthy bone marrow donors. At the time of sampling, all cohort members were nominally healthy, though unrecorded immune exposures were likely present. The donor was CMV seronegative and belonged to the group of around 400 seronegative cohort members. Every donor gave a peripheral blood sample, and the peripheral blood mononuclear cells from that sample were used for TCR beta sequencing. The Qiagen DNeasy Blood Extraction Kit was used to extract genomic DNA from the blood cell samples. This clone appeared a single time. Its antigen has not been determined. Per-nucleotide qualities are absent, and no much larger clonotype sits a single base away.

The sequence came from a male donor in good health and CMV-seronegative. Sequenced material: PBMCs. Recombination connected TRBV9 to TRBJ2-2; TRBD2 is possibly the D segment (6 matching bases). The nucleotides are TGTGCCAGCAGCGTAGCTCCGCGGGGAGCGAACACCGGGGAGCTGTTTTTT. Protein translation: CASSVAPRGANTGELFF.